The 7 T cell receptor beta chains below were found in one sample sequenced in a study of blood T cell repertoires in COVID-19. Sequencing used immunoSEQ multiplex PCR; TCRdb keeps in-frame clones, though not all of them. The sample lists fewer than 200,000 clones; about four fifths were seen once. The sequenced sample was peripheral blood. Receptors were obtained from a woman of 80 years or more with COVID-19, enrolled during active disease.

V usage is TRBV5-1 and J usage is TRBJ2-4, with D possibly being TRBD2 (6 bases). This CDR3 comprises 15 residues. Deletions cut 0 bases from V and 2 bases from J, with 9 bases between. Germline V gene data show CDR1 as SGHRS and CDR2 as YFSETQ. The CDR3 region has the DNA TGCGCCAGCAGCTTGGGACGGGAGTCCAAAAACATTCAGTACTTC. Protein product: CASSLGRESKNIQYF.

This clone was counted between two and nine times. The chain links TRBV29-1 to TRBJ1-2, with a tentative D call TRBD1 (5 bases). The V end was cut by 4 bases, the J end by 4 bases, with 19 bases between. In germline, CDR1 is SQVTM, CDR2 ANQGSEA. This CDR3 is 15 amino acids long. This CDR3 is CSVGGFREGSYGYTF. In DNA form, the CDR3 reads TGCAGCGTTGGGGGATTCAGGGAAGGGTCCTATGGCTACACCTTC.

For the CDR3, the DNA is TGCGCCAGCAGCTTGGAAGGGGCCGTTTGGCGAGGTACGCAGTATTTT. This sequence encodes CASSLEGAVWRGTQYF. The rearrangement joins TRBV5-1 to TRBJ2-3, with TRBD1 as a possible D gene (5 bases). There are 16 residues in the CDR3. Deletions cut 0 bases from V and 8 bases from J, with 19 bases between. The germline V gene has CDR1 SGHRS and CDR2 YFSETQ.

This chain uses TRBV5-1 with TRBJ1-6; tentatively, D is TRBD1 (5 bases). The germline CDR1 and CDR2 sequences are SGHRS and YFSETQ. The CDR3 covers 15 residues. V dropped 5 bases and J dropped 6 bases, with 15 bases sitting between them. The CDR3 sequence is CASRDGRDFNSPLHF. Written as DNA, the CDR3 is TGCGCCAGCAGAGACGGCCGGGACTTTAATTCACCCCTCCACTTT.

This CDR3 is CASSQDRGGIAGANVLTF. CDR3 DNA sequence: TGTGCCAGCAGCCAAGATAGGGGAGGGATAGCTGGGGCCAACGTCCTGACTTTC. The V gene is TRBV3-1 (or the pseudogene TRBV3-2), the J gene TRBJ2-6, with TRBD2 matching 7 bases. Germline values: CDR1 LGHDT, CDR2 YNNKEL (reference sequence). J was trimmed by 2 bases and V by 0 bases; bases with no gene match: 7. CDR3 length equals 18 residues.

This chain connects TRBV19 to TRBJ1-1; weak D call: TRBD1 (5 bases). Germline lookup yields CDR1 LNHDA and CDR2 SQIVND (reference sequence). V lost 9 bases and J 4 bases, leaving 30 bases between the germline ends. This CDR3 spans 18 amino acids. Written as DNA, the CDR3 is TGTGCCAGCCAGGAGGGTGTCCCCTGGGCAGGGTGGGGCACTGAAGCTTTCTTT. Translating it yields CASQEGVPWAGWGTEAFF.

This clone has more than one count but fewer than ten. This chain connects TRBV20-1 to TRBJ1-1; D is unresolved. The germline V gene encodes CDR1 DFQATT and CDR2 SNEGSKA (reference sequence). Between the trimmed V and J ends, which lost 6 bases and 1 base, there was a span of 3 bases. This CDR3 has 10 amino acids. CDR3 bases: TGCAGTGCCTCGAACACTGAAGCTTTCTTT. This sequence encodes CSASNTEAFF.